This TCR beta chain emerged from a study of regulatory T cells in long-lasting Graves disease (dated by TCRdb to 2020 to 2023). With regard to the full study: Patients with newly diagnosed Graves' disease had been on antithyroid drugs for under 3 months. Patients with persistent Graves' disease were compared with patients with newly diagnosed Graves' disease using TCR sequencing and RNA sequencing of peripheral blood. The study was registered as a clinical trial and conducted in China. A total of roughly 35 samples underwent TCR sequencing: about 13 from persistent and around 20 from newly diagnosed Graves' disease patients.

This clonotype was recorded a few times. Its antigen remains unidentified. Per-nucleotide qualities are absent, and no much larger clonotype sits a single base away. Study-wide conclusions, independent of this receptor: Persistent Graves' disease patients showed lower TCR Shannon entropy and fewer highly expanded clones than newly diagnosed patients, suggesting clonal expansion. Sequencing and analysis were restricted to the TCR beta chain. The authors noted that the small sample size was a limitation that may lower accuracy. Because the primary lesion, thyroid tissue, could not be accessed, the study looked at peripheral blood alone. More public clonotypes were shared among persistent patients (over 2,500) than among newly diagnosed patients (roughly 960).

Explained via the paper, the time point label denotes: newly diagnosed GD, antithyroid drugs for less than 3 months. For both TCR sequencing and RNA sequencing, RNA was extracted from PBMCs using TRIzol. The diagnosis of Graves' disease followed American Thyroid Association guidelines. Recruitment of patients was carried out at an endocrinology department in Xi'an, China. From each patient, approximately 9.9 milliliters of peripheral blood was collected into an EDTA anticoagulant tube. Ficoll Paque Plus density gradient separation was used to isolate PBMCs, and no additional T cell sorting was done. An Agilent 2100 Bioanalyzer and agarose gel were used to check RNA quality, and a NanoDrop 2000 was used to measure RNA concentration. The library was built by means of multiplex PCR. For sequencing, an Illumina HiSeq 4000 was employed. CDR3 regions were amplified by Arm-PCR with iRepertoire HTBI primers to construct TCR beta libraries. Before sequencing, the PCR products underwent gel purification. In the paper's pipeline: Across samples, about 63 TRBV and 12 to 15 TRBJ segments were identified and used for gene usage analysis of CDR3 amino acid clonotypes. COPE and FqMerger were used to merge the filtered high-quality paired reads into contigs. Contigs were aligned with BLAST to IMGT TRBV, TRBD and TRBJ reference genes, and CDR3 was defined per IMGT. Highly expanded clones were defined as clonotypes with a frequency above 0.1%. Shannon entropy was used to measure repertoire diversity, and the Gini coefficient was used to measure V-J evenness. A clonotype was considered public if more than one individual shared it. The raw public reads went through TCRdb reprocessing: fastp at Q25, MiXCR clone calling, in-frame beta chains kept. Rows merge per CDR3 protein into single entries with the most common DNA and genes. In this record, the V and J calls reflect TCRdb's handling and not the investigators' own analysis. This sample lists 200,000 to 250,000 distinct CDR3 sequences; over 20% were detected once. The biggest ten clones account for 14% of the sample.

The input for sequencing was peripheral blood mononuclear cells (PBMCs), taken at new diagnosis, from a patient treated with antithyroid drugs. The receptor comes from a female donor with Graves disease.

In nucleotide form, the sequence is TGCAGCATCCGGCGGGACAGGGGCGGCTACACCTTC. Its protein is CSIRRDRGGYTF. The chain couples TRBV29-1 to TRBJ1-2, with 10 junctional bases fitting TRBD1. V and J are trimmed by 8 bases and 8 bases, and the gene matches miss 8 bases of the junction. The germline V gene specifies SQVTM as CDR1 and ANQGSEA as CDR2. Including the terminal cysteine and phenylalanine, the CDR3 comprises 12 residues. Only the CDR3 DNA stays, 36 bases, in frame from base 1.